This entry is about one T cell receptor (beta chain). Its cognate antigen is unknown. TCRdb fed the reads into MiXCR, producing one record per CDR3 protein. Found here are more than 200,000 distinct CDR3 sequences, roughly 10% of them singletons; the top ten hold around 15%. These data belong to a study of T cell repertoires in cytomegalovirus infection. Across the whole study: Public signatures in TCR beta pointed to CMV infection and matching HLA type. General study findings and limits: The ex vivo response was dominated by HLA-C-restricted CMV-specific TCR beta clonotypes. Pooled public TCR beta family frequency picked out CMV carriers with the relevant HLA.

The clonotype comes from a human donor in good health (CMV status not recorded). Some clones in this sample may be carry-over from other donors' samples. What was sequenced was PBMCs.

CDR3 DNA: TGTGCCATCAGTGAGTCGAGTCCTAGCGGGAGTCGCCACGAGCAGTACTTC. The encoded protein is CAISESSPSGSRHEQYF. The chain recombines TRBV10-3 with TRBJ2-7; 10 positions match TRBD2. The CDR3 is 17 amino acids. With 0 bases clipped from V and 5 bases from J, the junction kept 10 bases outside the gene matches. The germline CDR1 and CDR2 sequences are ENHRY and SYGVKD.